The source of this T cell receptor (beta chain) is a study of blood T cell repertoires in COVID-19. Study-wide background: Sites across the United States, Italy and Spain contributed samples from acute and convalescent COVID-19. Nucleic acid was either cDNA or gDNA, and it came from T cells, B-cell-depleted T cells, or PBMCs.

The table came from immunoSEQ multiplex PCR; TCRdb's copy has only in-frame clones and leaves some out. The sample records about 220,000 clones, roughly 89% being singletons. Germline CDR1 is SGHKS and CDR2 is YYEKEE (reference sequence). Trimming shortened V by 2 bases and J by 1 base, and 10 bases separated the two germline ends. The length of the CDR3 is 16 residues. Sequenced: peripheral blood. The chain has TRBV5-5 and TRBJ2-6, with D uncertain. The clonotype originates from a man under 40 who had recovered from COVID-19. CDR3 region: CASSLAPRSGANVLTF. CDR3 nucleotide sequence: TGTGCCAGCAGCTTAGCCCCACGGTCTGGGGCCAACGTCCTGACTTTC.